Described below is a single T cell receptor beta chain sequence and its context. Its matching antigen is unknown. The data were taken from a study of Tregs in tolerant kidney transplant recipients. Sequencing used immunoSEQ multiplex PCR; TCRdb keeps in-frame clones, though not all of them. The sample shows 45,000 or so clones, approximately 89% of them seen only once. Trimming removed 4 bases from V and 1 base from J, with 11 bases in between. CDR1 is MDHEN, CDR2 SYDVKM, per germline. CDR3 size: 15 residues. The nonmyeloablative bone marrow transplants came from related graft donors, with transient mixed chimerism. Unstimulated Tregs (CD4+CD25+CD127-) and CD4+CD25- non-Tregs were sorted from PBMCs. Findings and limits, study-wide: Few patients were studied, so findings need validation in larger groups. Some patients' samples used different primers over time, so nucleotide sequences weren't comparable. No direct test of biological reproducibility was done here.

The specimen was CD8+ T cells from blood (PBMCs), collected 12 months after the transplant. This rearrangement joins TRBV28 to TRBJ1-5; no firm D call. The sequence was obtained from a human patient who received a combined kidney and bone marrow transplant. Some of the T cells might come from the graft donor. In DNA form, the CDR3 reads TGTGCCAGCAGTTGGGCAGACCTCAGCAATCAGCCCCAGCATTTT. Translated: CASSWADLSNQPQHF.